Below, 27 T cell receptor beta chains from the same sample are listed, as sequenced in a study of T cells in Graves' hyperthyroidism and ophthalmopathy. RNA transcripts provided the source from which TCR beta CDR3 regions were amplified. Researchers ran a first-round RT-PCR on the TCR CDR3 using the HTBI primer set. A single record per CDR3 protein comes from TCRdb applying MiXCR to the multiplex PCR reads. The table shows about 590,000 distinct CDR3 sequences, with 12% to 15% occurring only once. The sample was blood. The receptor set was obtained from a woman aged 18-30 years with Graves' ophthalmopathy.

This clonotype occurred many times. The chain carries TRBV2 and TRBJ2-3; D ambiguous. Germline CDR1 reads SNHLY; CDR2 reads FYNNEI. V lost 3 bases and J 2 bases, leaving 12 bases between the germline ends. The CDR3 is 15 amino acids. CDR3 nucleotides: TGTGCCAGCAGTGATTATTGGGCGATCACAGATACGCAGTATTTT. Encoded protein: CASSDYWAITDTQYF.

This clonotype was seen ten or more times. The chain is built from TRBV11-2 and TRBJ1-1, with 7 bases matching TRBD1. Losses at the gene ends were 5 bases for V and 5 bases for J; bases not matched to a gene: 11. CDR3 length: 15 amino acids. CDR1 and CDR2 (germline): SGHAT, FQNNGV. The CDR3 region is CASSEQGLVRTEAFF. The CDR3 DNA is TGTGCCAGCAGCGAACAGGGGTTGGTGAGGACTGAAGCTTTCTTT.

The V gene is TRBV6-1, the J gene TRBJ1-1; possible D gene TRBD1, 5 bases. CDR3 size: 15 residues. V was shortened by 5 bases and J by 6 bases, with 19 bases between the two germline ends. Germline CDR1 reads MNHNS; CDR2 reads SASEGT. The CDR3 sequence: CASSYSRGGGSEAFF. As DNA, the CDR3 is TGTGCCAGCAGTTACAGCCGTGGGGGAGGATCTGAAGCTTTCTTT.

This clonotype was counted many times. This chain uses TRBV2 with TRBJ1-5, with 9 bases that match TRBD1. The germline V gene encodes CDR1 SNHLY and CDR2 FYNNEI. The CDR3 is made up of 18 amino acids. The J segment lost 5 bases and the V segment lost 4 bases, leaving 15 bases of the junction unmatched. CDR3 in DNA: TGTGCCAGCAGTGCCGGGACAGGGTGGGGATTTGGGGATCAGCCCCAGCATTTT. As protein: CASSAGTGWGFGDQPQHF.

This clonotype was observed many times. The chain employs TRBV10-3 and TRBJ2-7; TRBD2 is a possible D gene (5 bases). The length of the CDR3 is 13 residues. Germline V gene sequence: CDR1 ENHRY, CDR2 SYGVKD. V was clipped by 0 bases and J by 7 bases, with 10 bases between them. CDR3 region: CAISESNSGEQYF. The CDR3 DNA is TGTGCCATCAGTGAGTCGAATTCGGGGGAGCAGTACTTC.

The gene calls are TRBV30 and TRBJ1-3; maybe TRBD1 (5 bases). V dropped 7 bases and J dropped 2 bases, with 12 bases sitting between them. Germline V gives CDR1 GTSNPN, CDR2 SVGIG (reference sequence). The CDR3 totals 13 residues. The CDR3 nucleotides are TGTGCCTCCCCAGGGATAACTGGAAACACCATATATTTT. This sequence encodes CASPGITGNTIYF.

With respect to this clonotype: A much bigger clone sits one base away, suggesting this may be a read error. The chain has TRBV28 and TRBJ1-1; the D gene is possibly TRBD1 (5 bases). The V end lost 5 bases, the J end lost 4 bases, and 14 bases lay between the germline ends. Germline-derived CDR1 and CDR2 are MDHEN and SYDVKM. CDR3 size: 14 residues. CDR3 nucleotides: TGTGCCAGCAGTCTCGGGAGACAGAGCACTGAAGCTTTCTTT. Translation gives CASSLGRQSTEAFF.

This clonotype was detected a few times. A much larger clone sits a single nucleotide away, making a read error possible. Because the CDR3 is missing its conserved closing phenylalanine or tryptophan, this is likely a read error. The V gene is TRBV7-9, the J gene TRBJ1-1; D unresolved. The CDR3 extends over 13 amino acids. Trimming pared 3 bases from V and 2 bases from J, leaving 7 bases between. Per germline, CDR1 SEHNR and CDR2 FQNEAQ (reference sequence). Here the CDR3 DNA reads TGTGCCAGCAGCTTCTTAGATAACACTGAAGCTTTCTCT. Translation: CASSFLDNTEAFS.

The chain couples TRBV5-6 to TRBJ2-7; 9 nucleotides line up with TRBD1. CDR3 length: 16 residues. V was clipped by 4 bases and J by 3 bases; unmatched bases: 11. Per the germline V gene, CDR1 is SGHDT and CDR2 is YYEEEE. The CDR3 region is CASSRWTGATIYEQYF. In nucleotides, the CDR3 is TGTGCCAGCAGCCGGTGGACAGGGGCGACCATCTACGAGCAGTACTTC.

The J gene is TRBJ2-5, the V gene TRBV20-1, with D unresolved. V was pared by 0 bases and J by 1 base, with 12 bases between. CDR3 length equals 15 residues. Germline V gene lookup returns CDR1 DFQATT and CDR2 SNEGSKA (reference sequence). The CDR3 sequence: CSARDQLGFQETQYF. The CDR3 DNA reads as TGCAGTGCTAGAGATCAGTTAGGGTTCCAAGAGACCCAGTACTTC.

CDR3 sequence (DNA): TGTGCCAGCAGCACAACGACAGGGGGTGGCTACACCTTC. It is translated as CASSTTTGGGYTF. The chain employs TRBV12-3 or TRBV12-4 and TRBJ1-2, with 9 bases that match TRBD1. CDR3 length: 13 amino acids. The J segment lost 7 bases and the V segment lost 6 bases, leaving 6 bases of the junction unmatched.

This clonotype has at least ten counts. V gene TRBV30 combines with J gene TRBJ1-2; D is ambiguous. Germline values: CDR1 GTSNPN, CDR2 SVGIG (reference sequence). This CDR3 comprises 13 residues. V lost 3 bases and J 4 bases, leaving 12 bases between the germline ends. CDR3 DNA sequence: TGTGCCTGGAGGGCCGAGGGTCTCTATGGCTACACCTTC. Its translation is CAWRAEGLYGYTF. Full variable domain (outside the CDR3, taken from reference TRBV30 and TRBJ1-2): SQTIHQWPATLVQPVGSPLSLECTVEGTSNPNLYWYRQAAGRGLQLLFYSVGIGQISSEVPQNLSASRPQDRQFILSSKKLLLSDSGFYLCAWRAEGLYGYTFGSGTRLTVV.

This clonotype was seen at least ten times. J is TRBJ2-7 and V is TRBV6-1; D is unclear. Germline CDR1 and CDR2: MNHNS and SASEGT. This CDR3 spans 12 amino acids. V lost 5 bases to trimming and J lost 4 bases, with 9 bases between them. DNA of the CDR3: TGTGCCAGCAGTTCGGACGAATACGAGCAGTACTTC. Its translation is CASSSDEYEQYF.

The CDR3 protein is CASVGGASSYNEQFF. The DNA of the CDR3 is TGTGCCAGCGTGGGGGGGGCAAGCTCCTACAATGAGCAGTTCTTC. The rearrangement joins TRBV12-3 or TRBV12-4 to TRBJ2-1; D perhaps matches TRBD2 (7 bases). CDR3 length equals 15 residues. V was cut by 8 bases and J by 0 bases, with 14 bases left in between.

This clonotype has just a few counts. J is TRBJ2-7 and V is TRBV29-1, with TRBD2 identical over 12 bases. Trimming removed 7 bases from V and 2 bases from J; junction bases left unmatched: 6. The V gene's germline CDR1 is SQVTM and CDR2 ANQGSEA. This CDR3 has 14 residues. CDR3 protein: CSGSSGRAAYEQYF. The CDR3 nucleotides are TGCAGCGGGTCTAGCGGGAGGGCGGCCTACGAGCAGTACTTC.

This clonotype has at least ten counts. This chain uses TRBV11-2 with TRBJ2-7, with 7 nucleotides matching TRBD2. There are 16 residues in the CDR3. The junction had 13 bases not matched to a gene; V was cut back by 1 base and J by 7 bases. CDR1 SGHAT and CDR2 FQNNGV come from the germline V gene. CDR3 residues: CASSLVASGSFVEQYF. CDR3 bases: TGTGCCAGCAGCTTAGTGGCTAGCGGTAGCTTTGTGGAGCAGTACTTC.

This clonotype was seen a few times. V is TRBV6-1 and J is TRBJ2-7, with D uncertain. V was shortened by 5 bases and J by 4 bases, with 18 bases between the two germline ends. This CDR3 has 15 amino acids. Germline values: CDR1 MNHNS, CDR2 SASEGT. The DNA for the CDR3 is TGTGCCAGCAGTTCTCTAGGTTTCGTTCTATACGAGCAGTACTTC. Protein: CASSSLGFVLYEQYF.

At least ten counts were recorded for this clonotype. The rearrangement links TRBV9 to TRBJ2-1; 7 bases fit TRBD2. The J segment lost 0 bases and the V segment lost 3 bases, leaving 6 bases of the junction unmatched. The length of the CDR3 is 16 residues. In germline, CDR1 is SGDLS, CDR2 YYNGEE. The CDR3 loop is CASSGSSGDSYNEQFF. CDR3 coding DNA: TGTGCCAGCAGCGGCTCTAGCGGTGACTCCTACAATGAGCAGTTCTTC.

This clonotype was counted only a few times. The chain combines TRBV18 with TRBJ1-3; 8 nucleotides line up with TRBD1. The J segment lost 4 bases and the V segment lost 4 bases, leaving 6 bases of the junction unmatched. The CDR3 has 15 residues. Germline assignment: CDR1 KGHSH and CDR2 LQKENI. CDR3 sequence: CASSLQGAEGNTIYF. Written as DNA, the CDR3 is TGTGCCAGCTCACTTCAGGGGGCGGAAGGAAACACCATATATTTT.

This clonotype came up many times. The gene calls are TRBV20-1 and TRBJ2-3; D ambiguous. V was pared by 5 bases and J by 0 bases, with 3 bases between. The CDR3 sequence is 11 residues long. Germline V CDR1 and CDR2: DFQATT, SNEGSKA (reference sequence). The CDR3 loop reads CSAGSTDTQYF. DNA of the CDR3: TGCAGTGCTGGTAGCACAGATACGCAGTATTTT.

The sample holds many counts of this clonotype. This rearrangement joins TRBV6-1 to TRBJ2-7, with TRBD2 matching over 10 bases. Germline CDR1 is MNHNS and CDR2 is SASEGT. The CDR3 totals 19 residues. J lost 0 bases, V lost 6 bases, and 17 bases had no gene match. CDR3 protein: CASSPETSGTKVPSYEQYF. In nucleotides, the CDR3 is TGTGCCAGCAGCCCAGAAACTAGCGGGACCAAGGTCCCCTCCTACGAGCAGTACTTC.

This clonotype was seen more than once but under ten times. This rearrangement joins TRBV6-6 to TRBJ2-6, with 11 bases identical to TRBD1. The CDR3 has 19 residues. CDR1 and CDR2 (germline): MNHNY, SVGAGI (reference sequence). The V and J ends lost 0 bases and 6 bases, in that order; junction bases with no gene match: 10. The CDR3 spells CASSYSGTGGPFMANVLTF. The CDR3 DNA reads TGTGCCAGCAGTTACTCCGGGACAGGGGGACCCTTTATGGCCAACGTCCTGACTTTC.

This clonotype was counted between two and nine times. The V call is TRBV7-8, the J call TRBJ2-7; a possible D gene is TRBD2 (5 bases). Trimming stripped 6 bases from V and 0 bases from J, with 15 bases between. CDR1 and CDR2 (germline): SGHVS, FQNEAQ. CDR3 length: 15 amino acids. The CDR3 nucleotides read TGTGCCAGCAGACAAGAGGGCACTGCCTCCTACGAGCAGTACTTC. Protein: CASRQEGTASYEQYF.

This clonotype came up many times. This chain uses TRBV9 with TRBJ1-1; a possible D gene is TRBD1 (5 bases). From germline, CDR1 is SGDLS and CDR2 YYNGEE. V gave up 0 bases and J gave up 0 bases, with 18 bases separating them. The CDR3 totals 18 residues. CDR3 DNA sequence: TGTGCCAGCAGCGTAGCAGGGCGGATCCTGGCCTTGAACACTGAAGCTTTCTTT. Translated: CASSVAGRILALNTEAFF.

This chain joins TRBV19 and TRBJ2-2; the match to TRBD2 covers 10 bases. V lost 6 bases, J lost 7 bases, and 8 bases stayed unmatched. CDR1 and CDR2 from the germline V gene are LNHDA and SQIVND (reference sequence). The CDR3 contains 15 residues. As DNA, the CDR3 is TGTGCCAGTAGAGTGAGCGGGAGGGCCTTCGGGGAGCTGTTTTTT. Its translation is CASRVSGRAFGELFF.

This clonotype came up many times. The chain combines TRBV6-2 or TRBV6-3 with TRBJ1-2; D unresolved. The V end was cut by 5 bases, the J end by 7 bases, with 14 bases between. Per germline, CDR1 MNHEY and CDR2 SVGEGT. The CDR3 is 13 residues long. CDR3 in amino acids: CASSPDGPTGYTF. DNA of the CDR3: TGTGCCAGCAGTCCGGACGGTCCCACTGGCTACACCTTC.

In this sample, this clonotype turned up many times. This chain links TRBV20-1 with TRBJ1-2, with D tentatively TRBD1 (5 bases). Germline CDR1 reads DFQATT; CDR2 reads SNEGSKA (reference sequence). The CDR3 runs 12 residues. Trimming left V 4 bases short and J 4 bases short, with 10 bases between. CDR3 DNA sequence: TGCAGTGCTACCCTGGGGGTCTATGGCTACACCTTC. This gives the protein CSATLGVYGYTF.